This T cell receptor (beta chain) was found in a study of T cell repertoires in cytomegalovirus infection. A word on this clonotype: Since a much larger clone is just one base distant, this may be a read error.

From the reads, TCRdb called clonotypes with MiXCR, one entry per CDR3 protein. The sample contains 250,000 or so distinct CDR3 sequences, approximately 15% of which appear only once. The germline CDR1 and CDR2 sequences are ENHRY and SYGVKD. The CDR3 is 15 residues long. The sequence was collected from a human donor in good health (CMV status not recorded). Some clones in this sample may be carry-over from other donors' samples. Sequenced: CD8+ T cells from PBMCs. The V call is TRBV10-3, the J call TRBJ1-6; tentative D call: TRBD1 (6 bases). CDR3 in DNA: TGTGCCATCGGTGACCCAGGGGATAGTAATTCACCCCTCCACTTT. Protein: CAIGDPGDSNSPLHF.